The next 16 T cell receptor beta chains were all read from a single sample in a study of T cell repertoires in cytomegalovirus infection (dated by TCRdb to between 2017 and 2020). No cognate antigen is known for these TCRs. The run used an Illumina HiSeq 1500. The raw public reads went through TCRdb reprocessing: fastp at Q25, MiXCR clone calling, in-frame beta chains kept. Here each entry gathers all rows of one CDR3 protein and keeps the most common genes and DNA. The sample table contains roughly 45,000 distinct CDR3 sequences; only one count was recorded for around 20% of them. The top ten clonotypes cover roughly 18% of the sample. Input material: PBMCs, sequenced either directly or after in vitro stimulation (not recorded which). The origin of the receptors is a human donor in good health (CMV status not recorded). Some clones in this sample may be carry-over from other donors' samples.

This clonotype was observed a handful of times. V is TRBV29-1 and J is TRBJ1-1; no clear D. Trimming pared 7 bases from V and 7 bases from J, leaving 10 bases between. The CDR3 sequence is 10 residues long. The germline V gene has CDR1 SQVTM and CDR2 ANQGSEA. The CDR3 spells CSGGSGEAFF. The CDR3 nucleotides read TGCAGCGGTGGCTCTGGTGAAGCTTTCTTT.

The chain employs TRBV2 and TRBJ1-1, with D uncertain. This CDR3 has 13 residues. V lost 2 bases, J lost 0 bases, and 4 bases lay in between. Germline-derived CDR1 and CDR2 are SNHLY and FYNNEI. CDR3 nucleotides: TGTGCCAGCAGTGAACAGGTGAACACTGAAGCTTTCTTT. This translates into CASSEQVNTEAFF. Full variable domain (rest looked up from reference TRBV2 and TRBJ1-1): EPEVTQTPSHQVTQMGQEVILRCVPISNHLYFYWYRQILGQKVEFLVSFYNNEISEKSEIFDDQFSVERPDGSNFTLKIRSTKLEDSAMYFCASSEQVNTEAFFGQGTRLTVV.

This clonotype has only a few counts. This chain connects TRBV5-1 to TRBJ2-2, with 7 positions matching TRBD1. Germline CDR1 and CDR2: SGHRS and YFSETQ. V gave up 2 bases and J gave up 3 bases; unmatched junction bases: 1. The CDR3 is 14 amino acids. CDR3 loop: CASSFGTDTGELFF. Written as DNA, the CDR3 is TGCGCCAGCAGCTTTGGGACAGACACCGGGGAGCTGTTTTTT.

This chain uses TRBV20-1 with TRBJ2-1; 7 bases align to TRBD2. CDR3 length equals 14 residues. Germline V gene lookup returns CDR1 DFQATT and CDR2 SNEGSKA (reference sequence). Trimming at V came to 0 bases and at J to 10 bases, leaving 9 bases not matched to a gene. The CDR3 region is CSARDSGGRTEQFF. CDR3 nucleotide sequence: TGCAGTGCTAGAGATTCGGGCGGGAGAACGGAGCAGTTCTTC.

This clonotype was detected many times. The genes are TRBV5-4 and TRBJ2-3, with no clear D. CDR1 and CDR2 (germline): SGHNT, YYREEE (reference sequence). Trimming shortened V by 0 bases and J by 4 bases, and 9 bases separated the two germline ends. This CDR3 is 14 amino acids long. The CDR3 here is CASSLDSVADTQYF. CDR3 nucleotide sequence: TGTGCCAGCAGCTTGGACTCGGTAGCAGATACGCAGTATTTT.

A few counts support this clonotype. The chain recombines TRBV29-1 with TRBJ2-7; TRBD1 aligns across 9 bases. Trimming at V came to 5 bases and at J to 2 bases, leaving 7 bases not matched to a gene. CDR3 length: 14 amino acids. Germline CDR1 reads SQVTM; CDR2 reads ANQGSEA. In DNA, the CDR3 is TGCAGCGTTAGTCGGACAGGGGCTACCTACGAGCAGTACTTC. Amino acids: CSVSRTGATYEQYF.

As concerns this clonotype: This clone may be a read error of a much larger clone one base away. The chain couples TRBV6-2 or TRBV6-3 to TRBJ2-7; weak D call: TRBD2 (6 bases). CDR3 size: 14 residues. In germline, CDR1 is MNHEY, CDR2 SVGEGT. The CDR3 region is CTSTLSGRTYEQYF. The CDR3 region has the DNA TGTACCAGCACCCTGAGCGGGCGGACCTACGAGCAGTACTTC.

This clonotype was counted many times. CDR3 in amino acids: CASSAYVRDVSEQYF. CDR3 nucleotide sequence: TGTGCCAGCTCAGCTTATGTTAGGGACGTAAGTGAGCAGTACTTC. This rearrangement joins TRBV2 to TRBJ2-7, with D perhaps assigned TRBD1 or TRBD2 (5 bases each). Trimming took 8 bases from V and 7 from J, leaving 24 bases between them. The V gene's germline CDR1 is SNHLY and CDR2 FYNNEI. The CDR3 contains 15 residues. The variable domain in full, with the rest retrieved from reference TRBV2 and TRBJ2-7, is EPEVTQTPSHQVTQMGQEVILRCVPISNHLYFYWYRQILGQKVEFLVSFYNNEISEKSEIFDDQFSVERPDGSNFTLKIRSTKLEDSAMYFCASSAYVRDVSEQYFGPGTRLTVT.

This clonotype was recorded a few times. CDR3 DNA sequence: TGTGCCAGCAAGGGACTAGCGGAGATCCTCTACAATGAGCAGTTCTTC. This sequence encodes CASKGLAEILYNEQFF. The V and J genes are TRBV6-7 and TRBJ2-1; TRBD2 matches 11 bases. TRBV6-7 is reported as an ORF; its role is uncertain. Unmatched junction bases numbered 8, after V lost 7 bases and J lost 3 bases. This CDR3 is 16 amino acids long.

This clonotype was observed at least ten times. The CDR3 loop is CAWRDRSQPQHF. Here the CDR3 DNA reads TGTGCCTGGAGGGACAGGAGTCAGCCCCAGCATTTT. The chain is built from TRBV30 and TRBJ1-5; 7 bases fit TRBD1. Germline lookup yields CDR1 GTSNPN and CDR2 SVGIG (reference sequence). The CDR3 length is 12 residues. V lost 3 bases to trimming and J lost 6 bases; unmatched junction nucleotides: 2.

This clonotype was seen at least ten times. In DNA, the CDR3 is TGTGCCAGCAGACTCAGACAGACGAATCAGCCCCAGCATTTT. This sequence encodes CASRLRQTNQPQHF. This chain links TRBV6-2 or TRBV6-3 with TRBJ1-5; perhaps TRBD1 as D (5 bases). This CDR3 has 14 residues. The ends were cut back, 6 bases at V and 4 bases at J, with 13 bases in the middle. Germline assignment: CDR1 MNHEY and CDR2 SVGEGT.

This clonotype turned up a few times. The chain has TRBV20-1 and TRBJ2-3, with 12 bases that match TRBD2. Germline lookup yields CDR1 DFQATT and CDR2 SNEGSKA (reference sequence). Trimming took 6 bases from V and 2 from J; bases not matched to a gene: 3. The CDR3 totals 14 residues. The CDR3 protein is CSAGTSGPTDTQYF. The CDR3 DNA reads TGCAGTGCGGGGACTAGCGGGCCCACAGATACGCAGTATTTT.

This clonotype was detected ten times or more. CDR3 sequence (DNA): TGTGCCAGCAGTTCCCACGAAGGGGCAGGGTTCACAGATACGCAGTATTTT. Its protein is CASSSHEGAGFTDTQYF. The genes are TRBV6-5 and TRBJ2-3, with D tentatively TRBD1 (5 bases). The germline gives CDR1 MNHEY, CDR2 SVGAGI. The V end lost 4 bases, the J end lost 2 bases, and 19 bases lay between the germline ends. The CDR3 runs to 17 residues.

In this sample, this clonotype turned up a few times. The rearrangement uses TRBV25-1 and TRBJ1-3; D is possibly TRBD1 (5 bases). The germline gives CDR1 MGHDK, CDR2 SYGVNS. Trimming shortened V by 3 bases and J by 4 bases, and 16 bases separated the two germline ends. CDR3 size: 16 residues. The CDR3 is CASSDGIFRAGNTIYF. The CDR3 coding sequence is TGTGCCAGCAGTGACGGAATTTTCAGGGCCGGAAACACCATATATTTT.

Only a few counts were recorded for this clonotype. DNA for the CDR3: TGTGCCAGCAGATCTATCCGCGGGACTAGCGTTAACAATGAGCAGTTCTTC. Its protein is CASRSIRGTSVNNEQFF. The chain joins TRBV11-2 to TRBJ2-1; TRBD2 agrees at 10 bases. The CDR3 loop spans 17 amino acids. The ends lost 6 bases at V and 5 bases at J; junction bases unmatched: 13. CDR1 is SGHAT, CDR2 FQNNGV, per germline. Full variable domain (rest looked up from reference TRBV11-2 and TRBJ2-1): EAGVAQSPRYKIIEKRQSVAFWCNPISGHATLYWYQQILGQGPKLLIQFQNNGVVDDSQLPKDRFSAERLKGVDSTLKIQPAKLEDSAVYLCASRSIRGTSVNNEQFFGPGTRLTVL.

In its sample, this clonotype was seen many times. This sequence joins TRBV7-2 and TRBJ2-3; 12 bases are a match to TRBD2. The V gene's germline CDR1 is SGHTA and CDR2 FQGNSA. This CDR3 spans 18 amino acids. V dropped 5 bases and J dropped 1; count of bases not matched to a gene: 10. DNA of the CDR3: TGTGCCAGCAGCCACGAGCTAGCGGGAGGGCCCGGCACAGATACGCAGTATTTT. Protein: CASSHELAGGPGTDTQYF.